A selection of T cell receptor beta chains follows, all from one sample in a study of blood T cells in healthy people across ages. Via MiXCR, TCRdb re-called the 5' RACE reads, giving one row per CDR3 protein. The sample contains about 1,500,000 distinct CDR3 sequences, roughly 27% of which appear only once. Sequenced material: blood. These receptors were taken from a woman in her 30s in good health. The CDR3 runs from the conserved cysteine through the conserved F or W. The order of the fields is D gene, clone size, J gene, V gene, CDR3 protein, CDR3 DNA. D genes are given only for firm matches. Not all rows give a size; the values are once, few, many and, for expanded clones, a class.

- | - | TRBJ2-3 | TRBV3-1 | CASSRTRDTQYF | TGTGCCAGCAGTCGGACCAGGGATACGCAGTATTTT
- | few | TRBJ1-5 | TRBV4-1 | CASSHRREANQPQHF | TGCGCCAGCAGCCACCGAAGGGAGGCCAATCAGCCCCAGCATTTT
TRBD1 | - | TRBJ2-1 | TRBV18 | CASSPPQGTGGKNEQFF | TGTGCCAGCTCACCACCCCAGGGGACAGGGGGCAAAAATGAGCAGTTCTTC
- | - | TRBJ2-5 | TRBV2 | CASSVPREETQYF | TGCGCCAGCAGTGTCCCTCGAGAAGAGACCCAGTACTTC
TRBD1 | few | TRBJ1-4 | TRBV10-3 | CAISESTGVDEKLFF | TGTGCCATCAGTGAGTCGACAGGGGTCGATGAAAAACTGTTTTTT
TRBD2 | few | TRBJ2-7 | TRBV7-9 | CASSLDITGTRAYEQYF | TGTGCCAGCAGCTTGGACATCACCGGGACTAGAGCTTACGAGCAGTACTTC
TRBD2 | - | TRBJ2-3 | TRBV28 | CASTSGGALRQYF | TGTGCCAGCACGAGCGGGGGGGCCTTGAGGCAGTATTTT
TRBD1 | - | TRBJ2-7 | TRBV7-9 | CASSFGQGRRSEQYF | TGTGCCAGCAGCTTCGGACAGGGAAGACGGTCCGAGCAGTACTTC
- | few | TRBJ2-4 | TRBV28 | CASSSVSATAKNIQYF | TGTGCCAGCAGTTCCGTCTCAGCCACCGCCAAAAACATTCAGTACTTC
TRBD1 | few | TRBJ2-7 | TRBV29-1 | CSVEERGTGSYEQYF | TGCAGCGTTGAAGAGCGTGGGACAGGATCCTACGAGCAGTACTTC
- | - | TRBJ2-5 | TRBV7-2 | CASSLNKGRETQYF | TGTGCCAGCAGCCTTAACAAGGGGCGAGAGACCCAGTACTTC
- | - | TRBJ1-2 | TRBV7-2 | CASSLDPSAYGYTF | TGTGCCAGCAGCTTGGACCCTTCGGCCTATGGCTACACCTTC
- | few | TRBJ1-1 | TRBV15 | CATSRDTGEAFF | TGTGCCACCAGCAGAGATACCGGTGAAGCTTTCTTT
- | - | TRBJ2-7 | TRBV10-3 | CAISVGGWPYEQYF | TGTGCCATCAGTGTGGGGGGATGGCCGTACGAGCAGTACTTC
TRBD2 | - | TRBJ2-3 | TRBV20-1 | CSARGQRGVVPDTQYF | TGCAGTGCTAGAGGACAGCGGGGGGTAGTACCAGATACGCAGTATTTT
- | few | TRBJ1-1 | TRBV6-5 | CASSYRKRGFDHTEAFF | TGTGCCAGCAGTTACCGCAAACGGGGATTCGACCACACTGAAGCTTTCTTT
- | many | TRBJ2-7 | TRBV29-1 | CSVDVGQGFSYEQYF | TGCAGCGTTGACGTTGGGCAGGGGTTCTCCTACGAGCAGTACTTC
- | many | TRBJ2-3 | TRBV29-1 | CSGVIQANLDTQYF | TGCAGCGGGGTCATCCAGGCCAATTTGGATACGCAGTATTTT
- | - | TRBJ2-4 | TRBV10-2 | CASGGIGGAKNIQYF | TGCGCCAGCGGCGGGATCGGGGGAGCCAAAAACATTCAGTACTTC
- | - | TRBJ2-1 | TRBV3-1 | CASSQGRSPQFF | TGTGCCAGCAGCCAAGGCCGGTCCCCACAGTTCTTC
- | - | TRBJ2-2 | TRBV29-1 | CSATAYTGELFF | TGCAGCGCGACCGCCTACACCGGGGAGCTGTTTTTT
TRBD2 | many | TRBJ2-7 | TRBV5-5 | CASSPETGTSGKHSYEQYF | TGTGCCAGCAGCCCAGAAACCGGGACTAGCGGGAAACACTCCTACGAGCAGTACTTC
- | few | TRBJ1-2 | TRBV3-1 | CASSQDCRDGGYTF | TGTGCCAGCAGCCAAGATTGCAGGGATGGAGGCTACACCTTC
- | few | TRBJ2-3 | TRBV28 | CASRESPDTQYF | TGTGCCAGCAGGGAGAGCCCAGATACGCAGTATTTT